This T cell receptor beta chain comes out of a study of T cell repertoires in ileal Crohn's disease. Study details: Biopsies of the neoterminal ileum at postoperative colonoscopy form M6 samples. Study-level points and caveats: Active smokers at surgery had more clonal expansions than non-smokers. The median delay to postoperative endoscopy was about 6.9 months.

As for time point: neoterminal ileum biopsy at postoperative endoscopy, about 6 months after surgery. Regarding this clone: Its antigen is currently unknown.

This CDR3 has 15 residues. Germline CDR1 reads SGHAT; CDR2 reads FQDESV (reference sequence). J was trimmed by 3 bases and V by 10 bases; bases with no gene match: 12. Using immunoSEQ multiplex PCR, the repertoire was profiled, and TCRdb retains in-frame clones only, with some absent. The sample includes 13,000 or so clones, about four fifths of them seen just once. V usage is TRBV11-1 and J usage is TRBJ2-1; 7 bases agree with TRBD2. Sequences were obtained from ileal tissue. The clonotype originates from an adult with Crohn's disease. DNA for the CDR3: TGTGCCACCGCCGTCAGCGGGAACGACTACAATGAGCAGTTCTTC. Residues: CATAVSGNDYNEQFF.